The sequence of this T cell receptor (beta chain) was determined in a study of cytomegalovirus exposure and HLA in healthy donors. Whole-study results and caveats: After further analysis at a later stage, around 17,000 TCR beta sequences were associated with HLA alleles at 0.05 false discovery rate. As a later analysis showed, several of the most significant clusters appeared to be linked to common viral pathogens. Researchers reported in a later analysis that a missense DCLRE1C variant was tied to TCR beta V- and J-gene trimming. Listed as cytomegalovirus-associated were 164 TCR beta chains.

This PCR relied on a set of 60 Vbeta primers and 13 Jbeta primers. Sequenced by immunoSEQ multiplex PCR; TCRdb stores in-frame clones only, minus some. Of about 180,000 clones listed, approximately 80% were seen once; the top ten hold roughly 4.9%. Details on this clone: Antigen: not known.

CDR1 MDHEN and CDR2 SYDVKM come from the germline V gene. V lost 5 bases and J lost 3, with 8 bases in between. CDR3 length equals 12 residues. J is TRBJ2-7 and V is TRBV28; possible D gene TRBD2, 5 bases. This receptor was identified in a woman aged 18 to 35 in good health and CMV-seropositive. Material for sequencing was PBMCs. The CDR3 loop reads CASSVTNYEQYF. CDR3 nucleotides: TGTGCCAGCAGTGTGACTAACTACGAGCAGTACTTC.